These 9 T cell receptor beta chains were all obtained from the same sample, sequenced in a study of neurological immune-mediated disorders. TCRdb used MiXCR to reprocess the 5' RACE reads, holding one entry per CDR3 protein. The sample has 20,000 to 30,000 distinct CDR3 sequences; more than 10% are singletons. The sequenced sample was PBMCs. Receptors were obtained from a woman aged 60 to 75 with HTLV-1-associated myelopathy (HAM/TSP).

This clonotype was seen repeatedly, ten times or more. The CDR3 loop reads CASTPHEWDEKLFF. The DNA for the CDR3 is TGTGCCAGCACCCCACATGAATGGGATGAAAAACTGTTTTTT. The chain employs TRBV12-3 or TRBV12-4 and TRBJ1-4, with D unresolved. V was shortened by 7 bases and J by 6 bases, with 15 bases between the two germline ends. CDR3 length: 14 amino acids.

This clonotype was picked up many times. The chain has TRBV3-1 and TRBJ2-7, with 7 bases matching TRBD1. Trimming cost V 0 bases and J 3 bases; bases outside gene matches: 8. Germline CDR1 is LGHDT and CDR2 is YNNKEL (reference sequence). This CDR3 is 16 amino acids long. The DNA of the CDR3 is TGTGCCAGCAGCCAAGAGGTACGAGGGGGCAACTACGAGCAGTACTTC. This translates into CASSQEVRGGNYEQYF.

This clonotype has at least ten counts. The V and J genes are TRBV5-1 and TRBJ2-7; tentative D call: TRBD2 (5 bases). The CDR3 has 15 residues. CDR1 and CDR2 (germline): SGHRS, YFSETQ. Trimming took off 1 base at V and 0 bases at J, with 11 bases between the two ends. The DNA for the CDR3 is TGCGCCAGCAGCTTGAGCGGTTTTAGCTCCTACGAGCAGTACTTC. This translates into CASSLSGFSSYEQYF.

This clonotype showed up many times. This chain connects TRBV5-1 to TRBJ2-5; D unresolved. This CDR3 is built from 12 residues. Germline V lookup: CDR1 SGHRS, CDR2 YFSETQ. V shed 4 bases and J shed 0 bases, with 4 bases lying between them. CDR3 nucleotide sequence: TGCGCCAGCAGCCGTAACCAAGAGACCCAGTACTTC. Amino acid sequence: CASSRNQETQYF. The complete variable domain, with remaining parts taken from reference TRBV5-1 and TRBJ2-5, reads KAGVTQTPRYLIKTRGQQVTLSCSPISGHRSVSWYQQTPGQGLQFLFEYFSETQRNKGNFPGRFSGRQFSNSRSEMNVSTLELGDSALYLCASSRNQETQYFGPGTRLLVL.

This clonotype was detected a few times. The V gene is TRBV18, the J gene TRBJ1-1; possible D gene TRBD1, 6 bases. The CDR3 has 15 residues. V lost 0 bases and J 1 base, leaving 9 bases between the germline ends. Germline CDR1 is KGHSH and CDR2 is LQKENI. The CDR3 reads CASSPPQGTNTEAFF. The CDR3 coding sequence is TGTGCCAGCTCACCACCGCAGGGGACGAACACTGAAGCTTTCTTT.

This clonotype was found a few times. J is TRBJ1-1 and V is TRBV10-2; unclear D gene. In germline, CDR1 is WSHSY, CDR2 SAAADI. V lost 6 bases to trimming and J lost 0 bases, with 5 bases between them. This CDR3 has 12 residues. The CDR3 is CASRAMNTEAFF. The CDR3 DNA follows: TGCGCCAGCAGGGCCATGAACACTGAAGCTTTCTTT.

Many counts were recorded for this clonotype. The chain joins TRBV7-9 to TRBJ2-7, with D perhaps assigned TRBD1 or TRBD2 (6 bases each). CDR3 size: 16 residues. Deletions cut 5 bases from V and 4 bases from J, with 21 bases between. Per the germline V gene, CDR1 is SEHNR and CDR2 is FQNEAQ (reference sequence). CDR3 region: CASSPLVGGLDYEQYF. The DNA for the CDR3 is TGTGCCAGCAGCCCTCTAGTCGGGGGCCTCGATTACGAGCAGTACTTC.

This clonotype was seen many times. V gene TRBV5-1 combines with J gene TRBJ1-1; D remains unclear. The length of the CDR3 is 12 residues. The V and J ends lost 3 bases and 3 bases respectively, with 6 bases between them. CDR1 and CDR2 (germline): SGHRS, YFSETQ. CDR3: CASSWGDTEAFF. Here the CDR3 DNA reads TGCGCCAGCAGCTGGGGTGACACTGAAGCTTTCTTT. The entire variable domain, with the rest obtained from reference TRBV5-1 and TRBJ1-1, is as follows: KAGVTQTPRYLIKTRGQQVTLSCSPISGHRSVSWYQQTPGQGLQFLFEYFSETQRNKGNFPGRFSGRQFSNSRSEMNVSTLELGDSALYLCASSWGDTEAFFGQGTRLTVV.

The genes are TRBV5-4 and TRBJ2-6; the D call may be TRBD1 or TRBD2 (5 bases each). This CDR3 is built from 16 residues. The germline V and J ends were trimmed by 3 bases and 0 bases, with 10 bases remaining between them. Germline CDR1 SGHNT, CDR2 YYREEE (reference sequence). CDR3 sequence: CASSSGRDSGANVLTF. The CDR3 DNA follows: TGTGCCAGCAGCTCGGGACGGGACTCTGGGGCCAACGTCCTGACTTTC.